Listed here are 13 T cell receptor beta chains from one sample, sequenced in a study of blood T cells in healthy people across ages (dated by TCRdb to about 2015). Library construction relied on 5' RACE. Instrument used: Illumina HiSeq 2500. A second PCR of about 6 to 11 cycles was performed with a sample-barcoded 5' primer and a J-beta primer mix. In-frame beta chains were kept once TCRdb had trimmed the public reads at Q25 with fastp and called clones with MiXCR. Rows are combined by CDR3 protein, so each entry shows the most common genes and DNA. This sample is represented by some 1.5 million distinct CDR3 sequences; approximately 43% of them were singletons. The ten largest clones add up to around 4% of the sample. The sequenced sample was blood. Receptor source: a woman between 18 and 30 years old in good health.

The V call is TRBV12-3 or TRBV12-4, the J call TRBJ1-4; no firm D call. V gave up 5 bases and J gave up 8 bases, with 12 bases separating them. This CDR3 has 13 amino acids. CDR3 DNA sequence: TGTGCCAGCAGTGTACGAAGAGCCGAAAAACTGTTTTTT. Translated: CASSVRRAEKLFF.

The gene calls are TRBV25-1 and TRBJ2-7; no definite D call. The CDR3 is made up of 13 amino acids. V was cut by 1 base and J by 8 bases, with 12 bases left in between. CDR1 is MGHDK and CDR2 is SYGVNS in the germline V gene. CDR3 nucleotide sequence: TGTGCCAGCAGTGAATTGGGGTTGGGCAAGCAGTACTTC. Translating gives CASSELGLGKQYF.

The table lists this clonotype with a few counts. This CDR3 reads CASSAGLARYNEQFF. CDR3 nucleotide sequence: TGCGCCAGCAGCGCCGGACTAGCGCGGTACAATGAGCAGTTCTTC. This chain uses TRBV5-1 with TRBJ2-1; 9 bases align to TRBD2. V was pared by 4 bases and J by 4 bases, with 6 bases of the junction left unmatched. The CDR3 extends over 15 amino acids. Germline V gene sequence: CDR1 SGHRS, CDR2 YFSETQ.

This clonotype was seen only a few times. V is TRBV12-3 or TRBV12-4 and J is TRBJ1-2; D unclear. This CDR3 has 15 residues. Trimming removed 6 bases at V and 4 bases at J, with 18 bases between. The CDR3 DNA reads as TGTGCCAGCAGACCCCCTGGAAGTCTGGTCTATGGCTACACCTTC. Residues: CASRPPGSLVYGYTF.

The chain is built from TRBV14 and TRBJ2-7; D is perhaps TRBD2 (5 bases). Germline V lookup: CDR1 SGHDN, CDR2 FVKESK. Trimming stripped 5 bases from V and 3 bases from J, with 14 bases between. The CDR3 spans 14 residues. The CDR3: CASSERGADYEQYF. CDR3 in DNA: TGTGCCAGCAGCGAACGAGGAGCGGACTACGAGCAGTACTTC.

J is TRBJ1-2 and V is TRBV7-9; no definite D call. Trimming took off 2 bases at V and 6 bases at J, with 7 bases between the two ends. Germline V gene sequence: CDR1 SEHNR, CDR2 FQNEAQ (reference sequence). The CDR3 has 12 amino acids. In DNA form, the CDR3 reads TGTGCCAGCAGCTTACGGGCACATGGCTACACCTTC. It codes for CASSLRAHGYTF.

The V call is TRBV28, the J call TRBJ2-7, with TRBD2 identical over 13 bases. Germline CDR1 MDHEN, CDR2 SYDVKM. The length of the CDR3 is 18 residues. The trim removed 4 bases at V and 7 bases at J, leaving 16 bases unmatched. CDR3 sequence (DNA): TGTGCCAGCAGTTCCACCACCCGGACTAGCGGGGGCCACAATGAGCAGTACTTC. It is translated as CASSSTTRTSGGHNEQYF.

This clonotype is a singleton in its sample. The gene calls are TRBV6-2 or TRBV6-3 and TRBJ1-1, with D hard to call. Germline V gene data show CDR1 as MNHEY and CDR2 as SVGEGT. There are 15 residues in the CDR3. V lost 1 base and J lost 4, with 13 bases in between. The DNA for the CDR3 is TGTGCCAGCAGTTACTTTGGACGGGCGAGCACTGAAGCTTTCTTT. This codes for CASSYFGRASTEAFF.

This chain joins TRBV5-1 and TRBJ2-1; the D is unclear. Germline values: CDR1 SGHRS, CDR2 YFSETQ. The ends were cut back, 0 bases at V and 8 bases at J, with 15 bases in the middle. This CDR3 spans 15 amino acids. The chain's CDR3 is CASSLDSPSIYEQFF. CDR3 in DNA: TGCGCCAGCAGCTTGGACAGCCCATCTATATATGAGCAGTTCTTC. Combining the CDR3 with reference TRBV5-1 and TRBJ2-1 gives the whole variable domain KAGVTQTPRYLIKTRGQQVTLSCSPISGHRSVSWYQQTPGQGLQFLFEYFSETQRNKGNFPGRFSGRQFSNSRSEMNVSTLELGDSALYLCASSLDSPSIYEQFFGPGTRLTVL.

This clonotype was observed many times. V gene TRBV12-3 or TRBV12-4 combines with J gene TRBJ1-4; tentative D call: TRBD1 (6 bases). Trimming took 6 bases from V and 8 from J, leaving 13 bases between them. The CDR3 totals 13 residues. The CDR3 DNA is TGTGCCAGCAGGCGGGGGCAGGGCGAAAAACTGTTTTTT. Encoded protein: CASRRGQGEKLFF.

This sequence joins TRBV15 and TRBJ2-3; no reliable D call. V lost 5 bases and J 4 bases, leaving 13 bases between the germline ends. Germline-derived CDR1 and CDR2 are LNHNV and YYDKDF (reference sequence). This CDR3 spans 14 amino acids. CDR3 in amino acids: CATSGMASADTQYF. DNA of the CDR3: TGTGCCACCAGCGGGATGGCATCCGCAGATACGCAGTATTTT.

V and J are TRBV6-6 and TRBJ2-7; a weak D match, TRBD2 (6 bases). The V end was cut by 5 bases, the J end by 5 bases, with 13 bases between. CDR3 length equals 13 residues. Germline V gives CDR1 MNHNY, CDR2 SVGAGI (reference sequence). The chain's CDR3 is CASSPRERDEQYF. The CDR3 DNA sequence: TGTGCCAGCAGTCCTCGGGAGAGAGACGAGCAGTACTTC.

The chain uses TRBV7-2 and TRBJ1-6, with 8 positions matching TRBD1. V was clipped by 1 base and J by 8 bases; unmatched bases: 1. The V gene's germline CDR1 is SGHTA and CDR2 FQGNSA. There are 14 residues in the CDR3. CDR3 sequence (DNA): TGTGCCAGCAGCTTAGTACAGGGGGATTCACCCCTCCACTTT. As protein: CASSLVQGDSPLHF.